This TCR beta chain was observed in a study of cytomegalovirus exposure and HLA in healthy donors. Points from the study as a whole: Among TCR beta chains, those listed as cytomegalovirus-associated numbered fewer than 200.

Germline loops: CDR1 MGHRA, CDR2 YSYEKL. The CDR3 is 15 residues long. V lost 1 base, J lost 2 bases, and 9 bases lay in between. To note about this clone: The antigen is undetermined.

Profiling relied on immunoSEQ multiplex PCR, and the TCRdb table lists in-frame clones only, not all of them. This sample has 280,000 or so clones, with approximately 88% found just once. The V call is TRBV4-1, the J call TRBJ1-5, with TRBD1 as a possible D gene (5 bases). The sequence was obtained from a woman under 30 in good health and CMV-seronegative. The material sequenced was PBMCs. The CDR3 is CASSQVRGGNQPQHF. CDR3 nucleotide sequence: TGCGCCAGCAGCCAAGTTAGGGGCGGCAATCAGCCCCAGCATTTT.